Described below is a single T cell receptor (beta chain) sequence and its context. TCRdb re-called the 5' RACE reads and catalogs CDR3 proteins one per entry, DNA excluded. The data include some 330,000 distinct CDR3 sequences; the top ten clones carry approximately 5.4%. This entry belongs to a study of monozygotic twins with inflammatory bowel disease. The material sequenced was blood. This clonotype was obtained from a human donor with ulcerative colitis or Crohn's disease, or a healthy co-twin of an affected twin (not recorded which).

CDR3 protein: CASSQTGTAGIPQHF. This sequence joins TRBV6-1 and TRBJ1-5; TCRdb outputs TRBD1, but without DNA this stays unchecked. Germline values: CDR1 MNHNS, CDR2 SASEGT. The CDR3 runs to 15 residues.